This T cell receptor beta chain is drawn from a study of T cell changes during pregnancy in multiple sclerosis. This clone was seen a handful of times. Other DNA sequences in the same sample also yield this CDR3. TCRdb's table, derived via immunoSEQ multiplex PCR, lists solely in-frame clones and lacks some. The sample lists approximately 40,000 clones, about 88% seen once, with 1% to 1.5% in the top ten. With 2 bases clipped from V and 2 bases from J, the junction kept 2 bases outside the gene matches. CDR1 and CDR2 (germline): SGHRS, YFSETQ. This CDR3 contains 14 residues. The chain is built from TRBV5-1 and TRBJ2-5, with 8 nucleotides matching TRBD2. This clonotype was obtained from a female donor with multiple sclerosis, enrolled in a pregnancy study. Sample: CD4+ T cells from peripheral blood mononuclear cells, taken in the second trimester of pregnancy. The CDR3 region is CASSLAGAQETQYF. CDR3 coding DNA: TGCGCCAGCAGCTTAGCGGGAGCGCAAGAGACCCAGTACTTC.